The entry that follows covers one T cell receptor (beta chain) sequence. Those donating, healthy Caucasian individuals from Russia, were aged about 6 to 95. This sample was taken from a study of blood T cells in healthy people across ages. The use of a sample-barcoded 5' primer and a J-beta primer mix characterized a second PCR of roughly 6 to 12 cycles. Template switching added a 12-random-nucleotide identifier to every cDNA molecule. TCRdb passed the 5' RACE reads through MiXCR, listing each CDR3 protein once. There are about 1.5 million distinct CDR3 sequences in the sample; approximately 42% occur only once, and 7.9% lies in the top ten. Germline CDR1 is ENHRY and CDR2 is SYGVKD. This CDR3 has 11 amino acids.

Material: blood. The rearrangement joins TRBV10-3 to TRBJ2-1; the D gene is possibly TRBD1 (6 bases). Near its end, the DNA agrees better with TRBJ2-7, so the J call may be wrong. The receptor was derived from a young woman in good health. The CDR3 DNA sequence: TGTGCCACCGAACAGGGTTACGAGCAGTACTTC. Amino acids: CATEQGYEQYF.